Listed below are T cell receptor beta chains from one sample, sequenced in a study of T cell responses to AZD1222 COVID-19 vaccine. Produced via immunoSEQ multiplex PCR; TCRdb's table is partial and in-frame only. The table records 140,000 to 150,000 clones, 70% to 90% of them present only once. The material was peripheral blood, obtained on day 0 of AZD1222 vaccination. Receptor source: an adult in good health. CDR3s include the opening cysteine and the closing phenylalanine or tryptophan. A D gene is named only where the DNA matches it firmly. Clone size is given for some rows only: seen once, a few or many times, or a class if the clone is expanded.

v_gene: TRBV28; d_gene: NA; j_gene: TRBJ2-1; abundance: NA; CDR3aa: CASSSPGGGGYNEQFF; CDR3nt: TGTGCCAGCAGTTCGCCAGGAGGGGGGGGATACAATGAGCAGTTCTTC
v_gene: TRBV5-1; d_gene: NA; j_gene: TRBJ2-5; abundance: NA; CDR3aa: CASSFGQSVETQYF; CDR3nt: TGCGCCAGCAGCTTCGGACAGTCCGTAGAGACCCAGTACTTC
v_gene: TRBV5-4; d_gene: TRBD1; j_gene: TRBJ1-3; abundance: NA; CDR3aa: CASSDGQARNTIYF; CDR3nt: TGTGCCAGCAGCGACGGACAGGCAAGAAACACCATATATTTT
v_gene: TRBV4-2; d_gene: NA; j_gene: TRBJ2-7; abundance: once; CDR3aa: CASSQDGPSWSSYEQYF; CDR3nt: TGTGCCAGCAGCCAAGACGGCCCTAGCTGGAGCTCCTACGAGCAGTACTTC
v_gene: TRBV30; d_gene: TRBD1; j_gene: TRBJ1-2; abundance: NA; CDR3aa: CAWQGQGAPGYTF; CDR3nt: TGTGCCTGGCAGGGACAGGGGGCGCCGGGCTACACCTTC
v_gene: TRBV10-3; d_gene: NA; j_gene: TRBJ1-1; abundance: NA; CDR3aa: CAIRKGQNTEAFF; CDR3nt: TGTGCCATCAGGAAAGGGCAGAACACTGAAGCTTTCTTT
v_gene: TRBV3-1/TRBV3-2; d_gene: NA; j_gene: TRBJ1-1; abundance: NA; CDR3aa: CASTNIGASAEAFF; CDR3nt: TGTGCCAGCACCAATATCGGGGCCAGTGCTGAAGCTTTCTTT
v_gene: TRBV7-2; d_gene: TRBD1; j_gene: TRBJ2-7; abundance: NA; CDR3aa: CASSLSGGTYEQYF; CDR3nt: TGTGCCAGCAGCTTATCAGGGGGAACCTACGAGCAGTACTTC
v_gene: TRBV4-1; d_gene: NA; j_gene: TRBJ1-5; abundance: NA; CDR3aa: CASSTSADPAPQHF; CDR3nt: TGCGCCAGCTCGACTTCGGCGGATCCAGCGCCCCAGCATTTT
v_gene: TRBV16; d_gene: TRBD1; j_gene: TRBJ1-1; abundance: NA; CDR3aa: CASSHGTGGETEAFF; CDR3nt: TGTGCCAGCAGCCACGGGACAGGGGGAGAAACTGAAGCTTTCTTT
v_gene: TRBV7-3; d_gene: NA; j_gene: TRBJ1-2; abundance: NA; CDR3aa: CASSPSSGNFYGYTF; CDR3nt: TGTGCCAGCAGTCCCAGCTCAGGGAACTTCTATGGCTACACCTTC
v_gene: TRBV5-6; d_gene: NA; j_gene: TRBJ1-2; abundance: NA; CDR3aa: CASSTTGTWGANYGYTF; CDR3nt: TGTGCCAGCAGCACCACCGGGACATGGGGCGCCAACTATGGCTACACCTTC
v_gene: TRBV2; d_gene: NA; j_gene: TRBJ1-3; abundance: NA; CDR3aa: CASSETARGNTIYF; CDR3nt: TGTGCCAGCAGTGAAACAGCCAGGGGAAACACCATATATTTT
v_gene: TRBV6-4; d_gene: NA; j_gene: TRBJ1-2; abundance: few; CDR3aa: CASSVTRSTYGYTF; CDR3nt: TGTGCCAGCAGTGTCACCCGGTCAACCTATGGCTACACCTTC
v_gene: TRBV19; d_gene: TRBD1; j_gene: TRBJ1-1; abundance: once; CDR3aa: CATVQGAGTEAFF; CDR3nt: TGTGCCACCGTTCAGGGGGCGGGTACTGAAGCTTTCTTT
v_gene: TRBV6-2/TRBV6-3; d_gene: NA; j_gene: TRBJ1-2; abundance: NA; CDR3aa: CASSYSGHGNTF; CDR3nt: TGTGCCAGCAGTTACTCAGGGCACGGCAACACCTTC
v_gene: TRBV18; d_gene: NA; j_gene: TRBJ1-3; abundance: few; CDR3aa: CASSPNQQAGNTIYF; CDR3nt: TGTGCCAGCTCACCCAACCAACAGGCTGGAAACACCATATATTTT
v_gene: TRBV10-1; d_gene: NA; j_gene: TRBJ1-2; abundance: once; CDR3aa: CASKPGGGIFYGYTF; CDR3nt: TGCGCCAGCAAGCCGGGGGGAGGGATTTTCTATGGCTACACCTTC
v_gene: TRBV3-1/TRBV3-2; d_gene: NA; j_gene: TRBJ2-1; abundance: NA; CDR3aa: CASSPFGGDYNEQFF; CDR3nt: TGTGCCAGCAGCCCCTTCGGGGGTGACTACAATGAGCAGTTCTTC
v_gene: TRBV5-1; d_gene: TRBD1; j_gene: TRBJ1-6; abundance: NA; CDR3aa: CASSLDGATGTNSPLHF; CDR3nt: TGCGCCAGCAGCTTAGACGGGGCGACAGGGACTAATTCACCCCTCCACTTT
v_gene: TRBV5-1; d_gene: TRBD1; j_gene: TRBJ1-1; abundance: few; CDR3aa: CASSLTGGGTEAFF; CDR3nt: TGCGCCAGCAGCTTGACAGGGGGTGGCACTGAAGCTTTCTTT
v_gene: TRBV14; d_gene: NA; j_gene: TRBJ1-5; abundance: NA; CDR3aa: CASSQARQWERGQPQHF; CDR3nt: TGTGCCAGCAGCCAAGCCCGACAGTGGGAGCGGGGACAGCCCCAGCATTTT
v_gene: TRBV4-3; d_gene: TRBD1; j_gene: TRBJ1-1; abundance: once; CDR3aa: CASSQDRGGTEAFF; CDR3nt: TGCGCCAGCAGCCAAGACAGGGGGGGCACTGAAGCTTTCTTT
v_gene: TRBV27; d_gene: NA; j_gene: TRBJ2-6; abundance: NA; CDR3aa: CASSLEYSSGANVLTF; CDR3nt: TGTGCCAGCAGTTTAGAATACTCCTCTGGGGCCAACGTCCTGACTTTC
v_gene: TRBV7-3; d_gene: NA; j_gene: TRBJ1-5; abundance: NA; CDR3aa: CASSQGRNQPQHF; CDR3nt: TGTGCCAGCAGCCAGGGGAGGAATCAGCCCCAGCATTTT
v_gene: TRBV3-1/TRBV3-2; d_gene: NA; j_gene: TRBJ1-1; abundance: NA; CDR3aa: CASSQVRNTEAFF; CDR3nt: TGTGCCAGCAGCCAAGTGCGGAACACTGAAGCTTTCTTT
v_gene: TRBV10-3; d_gene: NA; j_gene: TRBJ1-5; abundance: NA; CDR3aa: CAISGAAWEPQHF; CDR3nt: TGTGCCATCAGTGGGGCAGCCTGGGAGCCCCAGCATTTT
v_gene: TRBV5-8; d_gene: NA; j_gene: TRBJ2-2; abundance: NA; CDR3aa: CASSLPGANTGELFF; CDR3nt: TGTGCCAGCAGCCTACCGGGAGCAAACACCGGGGAGCTGTTTTTT
v_gene: TRBV7-3; d_gene: NA; j_gene: TRBJ2-2; abundance: NA; CDR3aa: CASSLNGATGELFF; CDR3nt: TGTGCCAGCAGCCTCAACGGTGCCACCGGGGAGCTGTTTTTT
v_gene: TRBV6-6; d_gene: NA; j_gene: TRBJ2-7; abundance: NA; CDR3aa: CASSSQGYEQYF; CDR3nt: TGTGCCAGCAGTTCACAGGGTTACGAGCAGTACTTC
v_gene: TRBV18; d_gene: TRBD1; j_gene: TRBJ1-3; abundance: NA; CDR3aa: CASSPGTGQNTIYF; CDR3nt: TGTGCCAGCTCACCTGGGACAGGACAAAACACCATATATTTT
v_gene: TRBV7-2; d_gene: TRBD1; j_gene: TRBJ1-4; abundance: NA; CDR3aa: CASSLGRTGGASEKLFF; CDR3nt: TGTGCCAGCAGCTTAGGGCGAACAGGGGGCGCCAGTGAAAAACTGTTTTTT
v_gene: TRBV11-2; d_gene: NA; j_gene: TRBJ1-3; abundance: NA; CDR3aa: CASSRFSSGNTIYF; CDR3nt: TGTGCCAGCAGCCGTTTTAGCTCTGGAAACACCATATATTTT
v_gene: TRBV28; d_gene: NA; j_gene: TRBJ1-6; abundance: NA; CDR3aa: CASKQVGSSPLHF; CDR3nt: TGTGCCAGCAAACAGGTCGGGTCGTCACCCCTCCACTTT
v_gene: TRBV5-1; d_gene: TRBD2; j_gene: TRBJ2-7; abundance: NA; CDR3aa: CASRQGLAEQEQYF; CDR3nt: TGCGCCAGCAGACAGGGACTAGCGGAGCAAGAGCAGTACTTC
v_gene: TRBV19; d_gene: TRBD1; j_gene: TRBJ1-5; abundance: NA; CDR3aa: CASSGGTGTNQPQHF; CDR3nt: TGTGCCAGTAGTGGGGGGACAGGGACCAATCAGCCCCAGCATTTT
v_gene: TRBV14; d_gene: TRBD1; j_gene: TRBJ2-1; abundance: NA; CDR3aa: CASAGGQALYNEQFF; CDR3nt: TGTGCCAGCGCCGGGGGACAGGCGCTTTACAATGAGCAGTTCTTC
v_gene: TRBV11-2; d_gene: NA; j_gene: TRBJ1-5; abundance: once; CDR3aa: CASSLDGGVMTHQPQHF; CDR3nt: TGTGCCAGCAGCTTAGATGGGGGGGTCATGACCCATCAGCCCCAGCATTTT